This TCR beta chain was obtained from a study of cytomegalovirus exposure and HLA in healthy donors. Vbeta (60) and Jbeta (13) primers were used in the PCR. The protocol was immunoSEQ multiplex PCR, while the TCRdb copy is restricted to in-frame clones and leaves out a portion. The sample includes over 80,000 clones, 70% to 80% seen only once; the top ten take roughly 17%. This clonotype was obtained from a man aged 55-75 years in good health and CMV-seropositive. The sample comprised PBMCs.

CDR3 bases: TGCGCCAGCAGCTTGGCTGGGGGCTCTGGCTATGGCTACACCTTC. This translates into CASSLAGGSGYGYTF. This rearrangement joins TRBV5-1 to TRBJ1-2; D is possibly TRBD1 (6 bases). This CDR3 is 15 amino acids long. Trimming removed 0 bases at V and 4 bases at J, with 13 bases between. The V gene's germline CDR1 is SGHRS and CDR2 YFSETQ.